The present T cell receptor (beta chain) was sequenced within a study of graft-versus-host responses after intestinal transplantation (dated by TCRdb to about 2021). About the study as a whole: Recipients received multivisceral, liver-intestinal, or isolated intestinal transplants. The cohort enrolled about two dozen intestinal transplant recipients, one of whom was a retransplant, and a few patients without pretransplant specimens were excluded. Bulk TCR-beta CDR3 sequencing was used to track graft-versus-host and host-versus-graft alloreactive T cell clones in the graft, circulation and bone marrow after intestinal transplantation. Alloreactive clones were identified by sequencing pre-transplant mixed lymphocyte reaction products and comparing these products with unstimulated pre-transplant donor and recipient T cells. Donor T cell macrochimerism was defined as a peak of at least 4% donor T cells among recipient peripheral blood mononuclear cells. Anti-thymocyte globulin induction was given to all recipients, followed by maintenance tacrolimus and steroids for approximately three years. Samples from a few later patients were sequenced in-house on an Illumina MiSeq with MiXCR processing rather than by the commercial service. The full study reports these points: GvH clones turned up in recipient bone marrow, with some appearing earlier in ileal mucosa or blood, a pattern consistent with an intestinal mucosal origin. Peak levels of circulating GvH clones were associated with declines in HvG clones early after transplant. The relatively low number and heterogeneity of intestinal transplant patients limited the conclusions. High GvH to HvG T cell clonal ratios were observed in the allografts of patients with donor T cell macrochimerism.

The method was the immunoSEQ multiplex PCR assay. For most patients, genomic DNA was isolated with the Qiagen DNeasy Blood and Tissue Kit and sent frozen to Adaptive Biotechnologies for TCR sequencing. High-throughput TCR-beta CDR3 sequencing of genomic DNA from most patients was performed by Adaptive Biotechnologies. In the paper's pipeline: Adaptive's ImmunoSEQ software supplied the TCR sequencing data for 15 to 20 patients, while MiXCR and VDJtools were used to process a few other patients. CD4 versus CD8 sorting errors were corrected by removing sequences found in both subsets at a frequency ratio below 5:1. Because the origin of CDR3 nucleotide sequences shared between donor and recipient could not be assigned, those sequences were removed. Alloreactive clones required at least 2-fold expansion over unstimulated cells and minimum CFSE-low frequency of 0.002% (template counts) or 0.001% (read counts). Clones detected in sequenced pre-transplant spleen, lymph node, or MLR CFSE-low populations of the donor or recipient were defined as mappable. Cumulative frequency of alloreactive clones was calculated as a percentage of all sequences weighted by copy number. TCRdb mirrors the immuneACCESS table, restricted to in-frame sequences. Some clones are absent from its copies; in checked studies, under half trace to an unresolved V gene, and the reason for the others is unknown. That table supplies the V and J calls and clone size; D and trimming were determined from the DNA. The sample table records 99,000 or so clones; around 90% of these occur just once. Roughly 0.069% of the sample belongs to the ten largest clones.

Remarks on this clone: The antigen it binds to is not known. Per-base qualities were not stored, and no clone one base away is much larger.

The time point label corresponds to: cells obtained before transplantation from donor or recipient. CD3+CD4+ and CD3+CD8+ populations were FACS-sorted from unstimulated pre-transplant donor and recipient cells taken from spleen or lymph nodes. Here V drops 2 bases and J drops 3 bases, and the junction holds 12 bases not matched to any gene. The germline V gene (reference sequence) provides CDR1 GTSNPN and CDR2 SVGIG. CDR3 length: 16 amino acids, cysteine to phenylalanine. The read is trimmed to its CDR3 DNA, 48 bases read in frame from base 1. The chain is assembled from TRBV30 and TRBJ1-2; TRBD1 lines up with 7 middle nucleotides. The sequence derives from a human donor who was the organ donor for an intestinal transplant. The material sequenced was unstimulated CD8+ T cells sorted from spleen or lymph node cells, taken before transplant. CDR3 loop: CAWSPRQGGGHYGYTF. The DNA reads as follows: TGTGCCTGGAGTCCCCGACAGGGTGGGGGGCACTATGGCTACACCTTC. With the portions outside the CDR3 filled from the reference TRBV30 and TRBJ1-2 genes, the complete variable region becomes SQTIHQWPATLVQPVGSPLSLECTVEGTSNPNLYWYRQAAGRGLQLLFYSVGIGQISSEVPQNLSASRPQDRQFILSSKKLLLSDSGFYLCAWSPRQGGGHYGYTFGSGTRLTVV.